Presented here are 24 T cell receptor beta chains from one specimen sequenced in a study of T cells after yellow fever vaccination (dated by TCRdb to between 2019 and 2020). Libraries were built with 5' RACE. Sequencing was performed on an Illumina HiSeq 2500. Clones were called with MiXCR by TCRdb after fastp trimmed the public reads at Q25, and only in-frame beta chains were retained. Rows merge per CDR3 protein into single entries with the most common DNA and genes. The sample includes some 560,000 distinct CDR3 sequences, with around 16% observed a single time. The ten most abundant clones make up roughly 17% of the sample. Reading the label with the study, this specimen's treatment or condition is: live attenuated yellow fever vaccine strain. The sample in question was PBMCs, obtained around 5 days after the first yellow fever vaccination. These receptors came from a man aged 18-30 years who received the YFV17D yellow fever vaccine.

V gene TRBV13 combines with J gene TRBJ1-5, with a tentative D call TRBD1 (5 bases). V lost 6 bases to trimming and J lost 2 bases, with 11 bases between them. CDR3 length: 14 residues. Germline lookup yields CDR1 PRHDT and CDR2 FYEKMQ (reference sequence). For the CDR3, the DNA is TGTGCCAGCAGGCGGGCGGGGGGCAATCAGCCCCAGCATTTT. Protein sequence: CASRRAGGNQPQHF.

This clonotype was observed a handful of times. The V call is TRBV20-1, the J call TRBJ2-1; 9 nucleotides align to TRBD2. The CDR3 totals 16 residues. Looked up from germline, CDR1 is DFQATT and CDR2 is SNEGSKA (reference sequence). V shed 3 bases, J shed 2 bases, and the junction held 8 bases outside the gene matches. The CDR3 region has the DNA TGCAGTGCTAGCCCCTCTAGCGGGATGGCCTACAATGAGCAGTTCTTC. Amino acid sequence: CSASPSSGMAYNEQFF.

This clonotype was detected a few times. V is TRBV28 and J is TRBJ2-5; D not certain. Germline V CDR1 and CDR2: MDHEN, SYDVKM. The CDR3 runs to 13 residues. Trimming stripped 4 bases from V and 3 bases from J, with 9 bases between. CDR3 residues: CASSWIPKETQYF. DNA for the CDR3: TGTGCCAGCAGTTGGATCCCGAAAGAGACCCAGTACTTC.

The V call is TRBV6-5, the J call TRBJ2-1, with D hard to call. CDR1 and CDR2 (germline): MNHEY, SVGAGI. With 4 bases removed from V and 0 bases from J, the gap between germline ends came to 13 bases. The CDR3 spans 16 residues. This CDR3 is CASSSGAGLSYNEQFF. For the CDR3, the DNA is TGTGCCAGCAGTTCTGGTGCAGGTCTCTCCTACAATGAGCAGTTCTTC.

The rearrangement links TRBV6-5 to TRBJ1-1; the match to TRBD1 covers 10 bases. Looked up from germline, CDR1 is MNHEY and CDR2 is SVGAGI. V dropped 2 bases and J dropped 7; count of bases not matched to a gene: 7. The CDR3 consists of 15 residues. The CDR3 nucleotides read TGTGCCAGCAGTTACGCGGACAGGGGGGGGGATGAAGCTTTCTTT. It specifies CASSYADRGGDEAFF.

The sample holds a few counts of this clonotype. The chain links TRBV6-2 or TRBV6-3 to TRBJ2-7, with D maybe TRBD2 (6 bases). The V and J ends lost 7 bases and 7 bases respectively, with 14 bases between them. Germline-derived CDR1 and CDR2 are MNHEY and SVGEGT. The CDR3 has 12 residues. The CDR3, as DNA: TGTGCCAGCATGGCCCAGAGCGGGGAGCAGTACGTC. Protein product: CASMAQSGEQYV.

V gene TRBV29-1 combines with J gene TRBJ2-7, with a weak D call TRBD1 (6 bases). CDR1 and CDR2 (germline): SQVTM, ANQGSEA. With 6 bases removed from V and 2 bases from J, the gap between germline ends came to 14 bases. CDR3 length: 13 amino acids. The CDR3 region is CSVKQGFPYEQYF. In DNA form, the CDR3 reads TGCAGCGTGAAGCAGGGGTTCCCCTACGAGCAGTACTTC.

This clonotype was counted a few times. The J gene is TRBJ2-1, the V gene TRBV5-4; D may be TRBD1 or TRBD2 (5 bases each). With 4 bases removed from V and 7 bases from J, the gap between germline ends came to 12 bases. This CDR3 has 13 residues. CDR1 and CDR2 from the germline V gene are SGHNT and YYREEE (reference sequence). In nucleotides, the CDR3 is TGTGCCAGCAGCACGGTCGAGGGGAATGAGCAGTTCTTC. This encodes CASSTVEGNEQFF.

This clonotype was seen only a few times. The chain employs TRBV10-3 and TRBJ2-7, with TRBD1 identical over 11 bases. CDR1 and CDR2 from the germline V gene are ENHRY and SYGVKD. This CDR3 region has 14 residues. The ends lost 6 bases at V and 4 bases at J; junction bases unmatched: 5. Here the CDR3 DNA reads TGTGCCATCAGGAGGACAGGGGGCAAGTACGAGCAGTACTTC. It codes for CAIRRTGGKYEQYF.

This clonotype was observed a few times. The rearrangement uses TRBV27 and TRBJ1-1, with D maybe TRBD1 (6 bases). V shed 7 bases and J shed 5 bases, with 17 bases lying between them. The CDR3 runs 14 residues. Germline CDR1 is MNHEY and CDR2 is SMNVEV (reference sequence). The CDR3 DNA sequence: TGTGCCAGCACGATATCGGGGGCGGGAACTGAAGCTTTCTTT. It specifies CASTISGAGTEAFF.

This clonotype was recorded a few times. The chain links TRBV11-2 to TRBJ1-5; D may be TRBD1 (6 bases). CDR1 is SGHAT and CDR2 is FQNNGV in the germline V gene. Trimming left V 0 bases short and J 6 bases short, with 15 bases between. The CDR3 has 16 amino acids. The CDR3 is CASSLDGARGGQPQHF. CDR3 in DNA: TGTGCCAGCAGCTTAGATGGGGCCAGGGGCGGTCAGCCCCAGCATTTT. The complete variable domain, with remaining parts taken from reference TRBV11-2 and TRBJ1-5, reads EAGVAQSPRYKIIEKRQSVAFWCNPISGHATLYWYQQILGQGPKLLIQFQNNGVVDDSQLPKDRFSAERLKGVDSTLKIQPAKLEDSAVYLCASSLDGARGGQPQHFGDGTRLSIL.

In DNA, the CDR3 is TGCGCCAGCAGCTTGGCCGGGACAGAACTGGAGACCCAGTACTTC. The encoded protein is CASSLAGTELETQYF. V and J are TRBV5-1 and TRBJ2-5, with 7 bases matching TRBD1. CDR1 is SGHRS, CDR2 YFSETQ, per germline. This CDR3 comprises 15 residues. After removal of 0 bases from V and 5 bases from J, the junction contained 7 bases not matched to a gene.

In this sample, this clonotype turned up a few times. This chain links TRBV18 with TRBJ1-5; D is undetermined. V lost 1 base and J 3 bases, leaving 7 bases between the germline ends. CDR1 and CDR2 from the germline V gene are KGHSH and LQKENI. There are 14 residues in the CDR3. CDR3 sequence: CASSPQGYNQPQHF. DNA of the CDR3: TGTGCCAGCTCACCACAGGGATACAATCAGCCCCAGCATTTT. Full variable domain (remainder filled in from reference TRBV18 and TRBJ1-5): NAGVMQNPRHLVRRRGQEARLRCSPMKGHSHVYWYRQLPEEGLKFMVYLQKENIIDESGMPKERFSAEFPKEGPSILRIQQVVRGDSAAYFCASSPQGYNQPQHFGDGTRLSIL.

This clonotype was picked up a small number of times. This chain uses TRBV4-1 with TRBJ1-2, with 9 bases identical to TRBD1. There are 17 residues in the CDR3. From germline, CDR1 is MGHRA and CDR2 YSYEKL. J lost 8 bases, V lost 1 base, and 14 bases had no gene match. The CDR3 reads CASSQGLKGDRGKGYTF. The CDR3 DNA follows: TGCGCCAGCAGCCAAGGTCTGAAAGGAGACAGGGGGAAAGGCTACACCTTC.

There are many counts of this clonotype. The rearrangement links TRBV12-3 or TRBV12-4 to TRBJ2-1, with 8 bases lining up with TRBD2. After removal of 7 bases from V and 6 bases from J, the junction contained 11 bases not matched to a gene. CDR3 length: 15 residues. CDR3 nucleotides: TGTGCCAGCATCCCGGGGGGGGTGGGGTCCAATGAGCAGTTCTTC. Its translation: CASIPGGVGSNEQFF.

The CDR3 DNA reads as TGTGCCATCAGTGATCCGGGTTTCGTCTCTGGAAACACCATATATTTT. Its translation is CAISDPGFVSGNTIYF. V gene TRBV10-3 combines with J gene TRBJ1-3; no definite D call. Between the trimmed V and J ends, which lost 3 bases and 0 bases, there was a span of 12 bases. This CDR3 is built from 16 residues. From germline, CDR1 is ENHRY and CDR2 SYGVKD.

This clonotype was seen a handful of times. The chain links TRBV20-1 to TRBJ2-3, with TRBD1 matching 9 bases. The V and J ends lost 3 bases and 3 bases, in that order; junction bases with no gene match: 10. Germline V gives CDR1 DFQATT, CDR2 SNEGSKA (reference sequence). The CDR3 covers 16 residues. The CDR3 coding sequence is TGCAGTGCTAGGACCGCCGGGACAGGGTCGACAGATACGCAGTATTTT. It codes for CSARTAGTGSTDTQYF.

In this sample, this clonotype turned up many times. The chain joins TRBV5-4 to TRBJ2-1; D uncertain. There are 15 residues in the CDR3. In germline, CDR1 is SGHNT, CDR2 YYREEE (reference sequence). Trimming left V 0 bases short and J 5 bases short, with 12 bases between. CDR3 amino acids: CASSLVGHVNNEQFF. DNA for the CDR3: TGTGCCAGCAGCTTGGTGGGCCACGTTAACAATGAGCAGTTCTTC.

This clonotype has more than one count but fewer than ten. V is TRBV6-5 and J is TRBJ1-2; D possibly corresponds to TRBD1 (6 bases). CDR3 length: 14 residues. Deletions cut 2 bases from V and 4 bases from J, with 11 bases between. CDR1 and CDR2 from the germline V gene are MNHEY and SVGAGI. The CDR3 DNA sequence: TGTGCCAGCAGTTACGGGGGGCAGGGCTATGGCTACACCTTC. Translated, it gives CASSYGGQGYGYTF.

In its sample, this clonotype was seen many times. V gene TRBV29-1 combines with J gene TRBJ2-5; 8 bases fit TRBD1. The CDR3 spans 15 residues. Trimming took 3 bases from V and 0 from J; bases not matched to a gene: 6. The germline CDR1 and CDR2 sequences are SQVTM and ANQGSEA. CDR3 protein: CSVDSGTGHQETQYF. The CDR3 DNA is TGCAGCGTTGACAGTGGGACAGGACACCAAGAGACCCAGTACTTC.

This chain uses TRBV27 with TRBJ2-3; D gene uncertain. CDR3 length: 14 amino acids. Germline V lookup: CDR1 MNHEY, CDR2 SMNVEV (reference sequence). Trimming shortened V by 4 bases and J by 4 bases, and 12 bases separated the two germline ends. The CDR3 protein is CASSSSIVPDTQYF. The CDR3 DNA reads as TGTGCCAGCAGTTCATCGATAGTCCCAGATACGCAGTATTTT.

Only a few counts were recorded for this clonotype. The V and J genes are TRBV7-2 and TRBJ2-1; 8 positions match TRBD2. Germline CDR1 reads SGHTA; CDR2 reads FQGNSA. The CDR3 has 16 amino acids. Trimming removed 5 bases from V and 2 bases from J; junction bases left unmatched: 8. Written as DNA, the CDR3 is TGTGCCAGCAGCCGCCCTAGCGGGCGTGCCTACAATGAGCAGTTCTTC. Amino acid sequence: CASSRPSGRAYNEQFF.

In this sample, this clonotype turned up a few times. CDR3: CASSQDKGTYNEQFF. CDR3 coding DNA: TGTGCCAGCAGCCAAGACAAGGGGACCTACAATGAGCAGTTCTTC. The genes are TRBV7-2 and TRBJ2-1; D might be TRBD1 (5 bases). From germline, CDR1 is SGHTA and CDR2 FQGNSA. Trimming pared 5 bases from V and 2 bases from J, leaving 13 bases between. The CDR3 consists of 15 residues. Combining the CDR3 with reference TRBV7-2 and TRBJ2-1 gives the whole variable domain GAGVSQSPSNKVTEKGKDVELRCDPISGHTALYWYRQSLGQGLEFLIYFQGNSAPDKSGLPSDRFSAERTGGSVSTLTIQRTQQEDSAVYLCASSQDKGTYNEQFFGPGTRLTVL.

There are a few counts of this clonotype. The chain carries TRBV5-1 and TRBJ2-7; the D call may be TRBD1 or TRBD2 (5 bases each). V lost 3 bases to trimming and J lost 6 bases, with 16 bases between them. The CDR3 length is 14 residues. Germline V lookup: CDR1 SGHRS, CDR2 YFSETQ. CDR3 protein: CASSSRDVSGEQYV. CDR3 bases: TGCGCCAGCAGCTCGAGGGACGTCTCAGGCGAGCAGTACGTC.